This TCR beta chain originates from a study of long-term antiretroviral therapy in people with HIV. Assay version v3.0 of immunoSEQ was used, and it was run at survey level. Only in-frame clones appear in the TCRdb table, and some are missing; sequencing was by immunoSEQ multiplex PCR. The sample includes 15,000 to 20,000 clones, more than 75% of them seen just once. 1-10 million cryopreserved PBMC were held in samples before DNA extraction. Germline V gene data show CDR1 as MNHEY and CDR2 as SMNVEV (reference sequence). The V gene lost 2 bases and the J gene lost 10 bases, with 9 bases spanning the gap. The CDR3 is 11 amino acids.

The sequence came from a man aged 50 to 59 with HIV. This material consisted of unsorted PBMCs, taken 0.7 years before starting antiretroviral therapy. The J gene is TRBJ2-7, the V gene TRBV27; TRBD2 might be the D (6 bases). The CDR3: CASSLGDSQYF. The CDR3 DNA sequence: TGTGCCAGCAGTTTAGGGGACTCCCAGTACTTC.